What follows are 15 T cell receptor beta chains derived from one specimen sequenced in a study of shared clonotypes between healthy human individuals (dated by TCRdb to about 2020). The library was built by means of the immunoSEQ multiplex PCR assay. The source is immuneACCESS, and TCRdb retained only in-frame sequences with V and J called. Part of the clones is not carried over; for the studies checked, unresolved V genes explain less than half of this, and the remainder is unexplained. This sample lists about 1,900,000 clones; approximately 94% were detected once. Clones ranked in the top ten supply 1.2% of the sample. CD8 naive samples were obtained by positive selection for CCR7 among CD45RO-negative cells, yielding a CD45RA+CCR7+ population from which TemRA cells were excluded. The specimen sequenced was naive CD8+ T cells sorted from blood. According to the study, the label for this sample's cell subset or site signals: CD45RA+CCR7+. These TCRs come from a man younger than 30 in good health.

The CDR3 DNA reads as TGTGCCAGTAGTTCGACCCCTTACAATGAGCAGTTCTTC. Translation gives CASSSTPYNEQFF. The V call is TRBV19, the J call TRBJ2-1, with D unresolved. The CDR3 is made up of 13 amino acids. Trimming left V 5 bases short and J 4 bases short, with 9 bases between. Germline CDR1 is LNHDA and CDR2 is SQIVND (reference sequence).

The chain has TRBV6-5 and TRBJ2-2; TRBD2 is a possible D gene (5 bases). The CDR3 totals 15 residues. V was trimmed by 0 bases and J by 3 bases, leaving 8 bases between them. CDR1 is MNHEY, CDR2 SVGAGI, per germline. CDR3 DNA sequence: TGTGCCAGCAGTTACTCCCTAGCTGACACCGGGGAGCTGTTTTTT. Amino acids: CASSYSLADTGELFF.

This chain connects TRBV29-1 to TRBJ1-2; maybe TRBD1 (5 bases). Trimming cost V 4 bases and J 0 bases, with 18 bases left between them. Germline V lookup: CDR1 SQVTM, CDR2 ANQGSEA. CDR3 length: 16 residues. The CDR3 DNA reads TGCAGCGTTGTGGGGCAGGCCCATCCTACTAACTATGGCTACACCTTC. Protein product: CSVVGQAHPTNYGYTF.

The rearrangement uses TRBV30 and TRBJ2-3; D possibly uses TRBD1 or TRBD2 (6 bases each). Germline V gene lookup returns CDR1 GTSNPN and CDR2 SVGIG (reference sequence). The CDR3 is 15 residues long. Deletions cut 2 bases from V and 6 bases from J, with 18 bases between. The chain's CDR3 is CAWSYSGGTGDTQYF. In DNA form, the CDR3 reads TGTGCCTGGAGTTATTCCGGGGGCACAGGGGATACGCAGTATTTT.

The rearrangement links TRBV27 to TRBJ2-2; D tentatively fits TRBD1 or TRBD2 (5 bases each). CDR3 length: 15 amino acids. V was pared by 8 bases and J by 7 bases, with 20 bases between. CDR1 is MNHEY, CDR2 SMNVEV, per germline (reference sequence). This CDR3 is CASGEEGWYGGELFF. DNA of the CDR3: TGTGCCAGCGGGGAAGAGGGGTGGTACGGCGGGGAGCTGTTTTTT.

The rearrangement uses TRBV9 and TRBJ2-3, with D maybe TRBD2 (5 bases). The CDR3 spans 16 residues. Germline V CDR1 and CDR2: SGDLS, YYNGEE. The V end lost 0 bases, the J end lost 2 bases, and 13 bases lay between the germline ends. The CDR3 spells CASSVGGSGITDTQYF. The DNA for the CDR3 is TGTGCCAGCAGCGTAGGTGGGTCGGGAATCACAGATACGCAGTATTTT.

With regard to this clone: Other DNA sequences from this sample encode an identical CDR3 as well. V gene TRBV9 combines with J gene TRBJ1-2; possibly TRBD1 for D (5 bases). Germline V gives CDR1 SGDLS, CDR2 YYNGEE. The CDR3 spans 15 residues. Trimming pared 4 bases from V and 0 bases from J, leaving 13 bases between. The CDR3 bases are TGTGCCAGCAGCCCAACGGGGGGGGCTAACTATGGCTACACCTTC. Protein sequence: CASSPTGGANYGYTF.

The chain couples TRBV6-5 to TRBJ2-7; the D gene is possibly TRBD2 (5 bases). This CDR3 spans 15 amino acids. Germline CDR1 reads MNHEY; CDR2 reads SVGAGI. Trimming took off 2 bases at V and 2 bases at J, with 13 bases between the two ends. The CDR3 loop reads CASSYSTAVAYEQYF. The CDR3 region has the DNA TGTGCCAGCAGTTACAGCACAGCGGTGGCCTACGAGCAGTACTTC.

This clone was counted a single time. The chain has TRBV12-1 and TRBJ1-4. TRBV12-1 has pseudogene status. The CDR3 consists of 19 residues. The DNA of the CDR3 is TGTGCCAGCAGCTCGGGCGGGAGCAAGTTTCACGTAGCTAATGAAAAACTGTTTTTT. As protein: CASSSGGSKFHVANEKLFF.

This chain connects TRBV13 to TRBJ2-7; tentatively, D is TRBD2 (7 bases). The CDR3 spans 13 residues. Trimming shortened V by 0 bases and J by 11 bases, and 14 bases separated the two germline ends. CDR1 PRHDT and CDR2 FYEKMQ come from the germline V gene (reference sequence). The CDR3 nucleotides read TGTGCCAGCAGCTTAGGATCGGGGGGCGCGAAGTACTTC. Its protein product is CASSLGSGGAKYF.

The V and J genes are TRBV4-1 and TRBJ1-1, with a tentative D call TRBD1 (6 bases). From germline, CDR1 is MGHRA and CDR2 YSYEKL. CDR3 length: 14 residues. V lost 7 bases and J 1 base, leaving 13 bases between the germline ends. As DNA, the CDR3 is TGCGCCAGCACGCAGCCAGGGGCGAACACTGAAGCTTTCTTT. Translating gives CASTQPGANTEAFF.

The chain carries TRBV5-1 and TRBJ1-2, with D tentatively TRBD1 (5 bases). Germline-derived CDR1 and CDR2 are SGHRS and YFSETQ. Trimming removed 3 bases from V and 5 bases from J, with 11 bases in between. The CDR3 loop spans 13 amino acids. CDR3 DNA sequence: TGCGCCAGCAGCTCACCAGACAGATATGGCTACACCTTC. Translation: CASSSPDRYGYTF. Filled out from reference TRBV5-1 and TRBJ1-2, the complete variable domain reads KAGVTQTPRYLIKTRGQQVTLSCSPISGHRSVSWYQQTPGQGLQFLFEYFSETQRNKGNFPGRFSGRQFSNSRSEMNVSTLELGDSALYLCASSSPDRYGYTFGSGTRLTVV.

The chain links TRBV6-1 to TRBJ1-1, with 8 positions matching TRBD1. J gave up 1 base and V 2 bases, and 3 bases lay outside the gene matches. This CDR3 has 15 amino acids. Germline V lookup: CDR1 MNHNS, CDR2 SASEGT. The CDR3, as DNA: TGTGCCAGCAGTGAAAGGACAGGGTCGAACACTGAAGCTTTCTTT. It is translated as CASSERTGSNTEAFF.

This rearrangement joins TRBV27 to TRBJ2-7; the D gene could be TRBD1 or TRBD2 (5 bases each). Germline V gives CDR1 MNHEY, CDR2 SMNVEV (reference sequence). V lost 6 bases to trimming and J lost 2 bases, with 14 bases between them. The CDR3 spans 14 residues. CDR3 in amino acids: CASSMWGTTYEQYF. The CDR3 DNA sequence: TGTGCCAGCAGCATGTGGGGGACGACCTACGAGCAGTACTTC.

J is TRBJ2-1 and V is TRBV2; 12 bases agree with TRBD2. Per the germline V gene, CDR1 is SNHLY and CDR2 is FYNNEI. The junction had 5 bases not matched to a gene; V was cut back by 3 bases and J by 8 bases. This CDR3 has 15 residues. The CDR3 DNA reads TGTGCCAGCAGTGATTGGACTAGCGGGACCGATGAGCAGTTCTTC. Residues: CASSDWTSGTDEQFF.